This is a list of T cell receptor beta chains from one sample in a study of T cell responses to AZD1222 COVID-19 vaccine. Produced via immunoSEQ multiplex PCR; TCRdb's table is partial and in-frame only. The data contain around 200,000 clones, approximately 93% of them singletons. The sequencing used peripheral blood, collected on day 0 of AZD1222 vaccination. These receptors all come from an adult in good health. Each CDR3 is given with its conserved first and last residue. A D gene is named only where the DNA matches it firmly. Part of the rows lack a size; the others show once, few, many or a class for expanded clones.

J: TRBJ2-7
D: TRBD1
size: -
V: TRBV18
DNA: TGTGCCAGCTCACACCGGGACAGGGGTGAGTCCTACGAGCAGTACTTC
CDR3: CASSHRDRGESYEQYF

J: TRBJ1-1
D: -
size: -
V: TRBV6-5
DNA: TGTGCCAGCAGTCTACGTTCGGGGACTGAAGCTTTCTTT
CDR3: CASSLRSGTEAFF

J: TRBJ1-6
D: -
size: once
V: TRBV6-5
DNA: TGTGCCAGCAGGACTGGCGACGAACATTCACCCCTCCACTTT
CDR3: CASRTGDEHSPLHF

J: TRBJ1-2
D: TRBD1
size: -
V: TRBV2
DNA: TGTGCCAGCAGTGAATGGACAGGGGGCTATGGCCACACCTTC
CDR3: CASSEWTGGYGHTF

J: TRBJ1-2
D: TRBD1
size: -
V: TRBV6-5
DNA: TGTGCCAGCAGAGATCGGGACAGAACCAACTATGGCTACACCTTC
CDR3: CASRDRDRTNYGYTF

J: TRBJ2-1
D: -
size: -
V: TRBV15
DNA: TGTGCCACCGGTCCTGCTCGGCGGTCCTCCTACAATGAGCAGTTCTTC
CDR3: CATGPARRSSYNEQFF

J: TRBJ2-1
D: -
size: -
V: TRBV29-1
DNA: TGCAGCGTACACGACTTTGGACGGGAGCAGTTCTTC
CDR3: CSVHDFGREQFF

J: TRBJ2-7
D: TRBD1
size: -
V: TRBV2
DNA: TGTGCCGACAGGGGCTCTACGGGCGAGCAGTACTTC
CDR3: CADRGSTGEQYF

J: TRBJ1-5
D: -
size: -
V: TRBV5-6
DNA: TGTGCCAGCAGCCTCGAAAGGCTCCGCAATCAGCCCCAGCATTTT
CDR3: CASSLERLRNQPQHF

J: TRBJ2-4
D: TRBD1
size: -
V: TRBV15
DNA: TGTGCCACCAGCAGGGGGAGACAGGGTGAGGGGTCCAAAAACATTCAGTACTTC
CDR3: CATSRGRQGEGSKNIQYF

J: TRBJ2-2
D: TRBD1
size: -
V: TRBV6-5
DNA: TGTGCCAGCAGAACAGGGGCCAACACCGGGGAGCTGTTTTTT
CDR3: CASRTGANTGELFF

J: TRBJ1-4
D: -
size: -
V: TRBV19
DNA: TGTGCCAGTAAAGGTTTCACAGTCTATGAAAAACTGTTTTTT
CDR3: CASKGFTVYEKLFF

J: TRBJ2-5
D: TRBD1
size: -
V: TRBV4-1
DNA: TGCGCCAGCAGCCAAGTATCAGGGGGCCCGGAGACCCAGTACTTC
CDR3: CASSQVSGGPETQYF

J: TRBJ2-5
D: -
size: -
V: TRBV10-1
DNA: TGCGCCAGCAGTGAGCAGGGGAGGACGACCCAGTACTTC
CDR3: CASSEQGRTTQYF

J: TRBJ2-1
D: TRBD1
size: -
V: TRBV5-4
DNA: TGTGCCAGCAGCTTACCGGGACAGGGGTTTTATAAACCACCCTACAATGAGCAGTTCTTC
CDR3: CASSLPGQGFYKPPYNEQFF

J: TRBJ1-5
D: -
size: -
V: TRBV12-5
DNA: TGTGCTAGTGGTTTCACACAGGGTTTAAGTCAGCCCCAGCATTTT
CDR3: CASGFTQGLSQPQHF

J: TRBJ1-2
D: -
size: -
V: TRBV7-2
DNA: TGTGCCAGCAGCTTAGGAGGAAACTATGGCTACACCTTC
CDR3: CASSLGGNYGYTF

J: TRBJ2-1
D: -
size: -
V: TRBV4-1
DNA: TGCGCCAGCAGCCAAGTTCCAGCGGATTACAATGAGCAGTTCTTC
CDR3: CASSQVPADYNEQFF

J: TRBJ1-5
D: TRBD1
size: -
V: TRBV18
DNA: TGTGCCAGCTCACCAACTCTACAGGGGGATAGCAATCAGCCCCAGCATTTT
CDR3: CASSPTLQGDSNQPQHF

J: TRBJ2-3
D: -
size: few
V: TRBV5-4
DNA: TGTGCCAGCAGCTCCCGAGCGGGCGCCCGATATACGCAGTATTTT
CDR3: CASSSRAGARYTQYF

J: TRBJ1-6
D: -
size: -
V: TRBV6-5
DNA: TGTGCCAGCACCTCGGTGCCACCCCTCCACTTT
CDR3: CASTSVPPLHF

J: TRBJ1-6
D: -
size: once
V: TRBV9
DNA: TGTGCCAGCAGCGTAGGAACAGGCTCCTATAATTCACCCCTCCACTTT
CDR3: CASSVGTGSYNSPLHF

J: TRBJ2-1
D: -
size: -
V: TRBV19
DNA: TGTGCCAGTAGTATTGGGCAGAGCTCCTACAATGAGCAGTTCTTC
CDR3: CASSIGQSSYNEQFF

J: TRBJ1-3
D: -
size: -
V: TRBV9
DNA: TGTGCCAGCAGCCCCTCGACTGGAAACACCATATATTTT
CDR3: CASSPSTGNTIYF

J: TRBJ2-1
D: TRBD1
size: -
V: TRBV9
DNA: TGTGCCAGCAGCCCTACCCCCGGGACAGGGTGGGGGCACAATGAGCAGTTCTTC
CDR3: CASSPTPGTGWGHNEQFF

J: TRBJ1-1
D: -
size: -
V: TRBV29-1
DNA: TGCAGCGTTGAAGGTAGGCAGGGAAGCACTGAAGCTTTCTTT
CDR3: CSVEGRQGSTEAFF

J: TRBJ2-1
D: TRBD2
size: -
V: TRBV7-9
DNA: TGTGCCAGCAGTCTAATCCCCGCACTAGCGGGAGAGGATGAGCAGTTCTTC
CDR3: CASSLIPALAGEDEQFF

J: TRBJ1-5
D: -
size: -
V: TRBV12-3/TRBV12-4
DNA: TGTGCCAGCCAAGGGGGCAATCAGCCCCAGCATTTT
CDR3: CASQGGNQPQHF

J: TRBJ1-2
D: -
size: -
V: TRBV28
DNA: TGTGCCAGCAGTTCGATTTACTATGGCTACACCTTC
CDR3: CASSSIYYGYTF

J: TRBJ2-3
D: -
size: -
V: TRBV6-5
DNA: TGTGCCAGCGGGGATGTAGATACGCAGTATTTT
CDR3: CASGDVDTQYF

J: TRBJ1-5
D: -
size: -
V: TRBV2
DNA: TGTGCCAGCAGTGAGCATAGAGCTAGCAATCAGCCCCAGCATTTT
CDR3: CASSEHRASNQPQHF

J: TRBJ1-1
D: -
size: -
V: TRBV5-8
DNA: TGTGCCAGCAGCTTTAGACTAGACACTGAAGCTTTCTTT
CDR3: CASSFRLDTEAFF

J: TRBJ2-1
D: -
size: -
V: TRBV6-2/TRBV6-3
DNA: TGTGCCAGCAGTGAGAGCTCAGGGCTCAATGAGCAGTTCTTC
CDR3: CASSESSGLNEQFF

J: TRBJ2-7
D: TRBD2
size: -
V: TRBV19
DNA: TGTGCCAGTAGAGCCGCTAGCGGGAGTTTATACGAGCAGTACTTC
CDR3: CASRAASGSLYEQYF